The rows below give T cell receptor beta chains drawn from one sample of a study of beta chain features in type 1 diabetes. Here immunoSEQ multiplex PCR was the method, and the copy in TCRdb shows in-frame clones only, minus some. The table lists 330,000 or so clones, around 20% of them singletons. The sample consisted of naive CD4+ T cells from blood. These receptors were collected from a woman under 30 in good health. CDR3s include the opening cysteine and the closing phenylalanine or tryptophan. D genes are given only for firm matches. Size is omitted from some rows. Given values are once, few, many or a class for expanded clones.

D gene | J gene | clone size | V gene | CDR3 protein | CDR3 DNA
TRBD2 | TRBJ2-3 | . | TRBV18 | CASSASGASPTDTQYF | TGTGCCAGCTCCGCTAGCGGGGCTTCACCCACAGATACGCAGTATTTT
. | TRBJ2-6 | few | TRBV18 | CASSPIASSGANVLTF | TGTGCCAGCTCACCGATCGCCAGCTCTGGGGCCAACGTCCTGACTTTC
. | TRBJ1-2 | once | TRBV30 | CASRDLKTF | TGTGCCTCCAGGGATCTAAAGACCTTC
TRBD1 | TRBJ2-7 | . | TRBV14 | CASSLLTGNSYEQYF | TGTGCCAGCAGCCTCCTGACAGGGAACTCCTACGAGCAGTACTTC
. | TRBJ1-2 | few | TRBV30 | CAWGGGVFYGYTF | TGTGCCTGGGGGGGAGGGGTCTTTTATGGCTACACCTTC
. | TRBJ2-3 | few | TRBV6-5 | CASSYSSKGPDTQYF | TGTGCCAGCAGTTACTCATCAAAGGGGCCCGATACGCAGTATTTT
. | TRBJ2-1 | few | TRBV6-4 | CASSDGDEQFF | TGTGCCAGCTCTGACGGGGATGAGCAGTTCTTC
TRBD1 | TRBJ1-4 | . | TRBV4-1 | CASSQDDRGGEKLFF | TGCGCCAGCAGCCAAGATGACAGGGGTGGTGAAAAACTGTTTTTT
. | TRBJ1-4 | . | TRBV29-1 | CSVRWDTSNEKLFF | TGCAGCGTGAGATGGGACACCAGCAATGAAAAACTGTTTTTT
. | TRBJ1-1 | few | TRBV6-1 | CASSEGRRGWTEAFF | TGTGCCAGCAGTGAAGGACGCAGGGGATGGACTGAAGCTTTCTTT
. | TRBJ2-7 | few | TRBV18 | CASSPGIDGEQYF | TGTGCCAGCTCACCCGGGATAGACGGTGAGCAGTACTTC
TRBD1 | TRBJ2-3 | . | TRBV7-9 | CASSAPLGQVLTDTQYF | TGTGCCAGCAGCGCCCCTCTAGGACAGGTGCTCACAGATACGCAGTATTTT
. | TRBJ2-7 | few | TRBV13 | CASSLDGPGLSSYEQYF | TGTGCCAGCAGCTTAGACGGCCCGGGGTTGAGCTCCTACGAGCAGTACTTC
. | TRBJ1-2 | . | TRBV11-2 | CASSLGLYGYTF | TGTGCCAGCAGCTTGGGCTTATATGGCTACACCTTC
TRBD2 | TRBJ2-1 | few | TRBV4-1 | CASSQGLAVLDEQFF | TGCGCCAGCAGCCAGGGACTAGCGGTACTCGATGAGCAGTTCTTC
TRBD2 | TRBJ2-2 | few | TRBV7-3 | CASSLADWEGTGELFF | TGTGCCAGCAGCTTGGCCGACTGGGAGGGCACCGGGGAGCTGTTTTTT
TRBD2 | TRBJ2-1 | . | TRBV30 | CAWNRLAGYNEQFF | TGTGCCTGGAACCGATTAGCGGGATACAATGAGCAGTTCTTC
. | TRBJ2-5 | few | TRBV27 | CASRSTPTGWVTQYF | TGTGCCAGCAGATCGACCCCCACAGGGTGGGTGACCCAGTACTTC
TRBD2 | TRBJ2-1 | . | TRBV4-3 | CASSKGTSGTYNEQFF | TGCGCCAGCAGCAAGGGGACTAGCGGTACCTACAATGAGCAGTTCTTC
. | TRBJ1-1 | once | TRBV7-9 | CASRANRDTEAFF | TGTGCCAGCAGGGCTAACAGGGACACTGAAGCTTTCTTT
. | TRBJ2-2 | . | TRBV5-1 | CASSLAGVSTGELFF | TGCGCCAGCAGCTTGGCGGGAGTTAGCACCGGGGAGCTGTTTTTT
TRBD2 | TRBJ2-5 | . | TRBV5-1 | CASSRLAGAWETQYF | TGCGCCAGCAGCCGACTAGCGGGGGCTTGGGAGACCCAGTACTTC
TRBD1 | TRBJ2-7 | . | TRBV7-2 | CASSPDRGSYEQYF | TGTGCCAGCAGCCCTGACAGGGGGTCATACGAGCAGTACTTC
. | TRBJ2-7 | few | TRBV27 | CASSSAGANSYEQYF | TGTGCCAGCAGTTCGGCAGGGGCGAATTCCTACGAGCAGTACTTC
. | TRBJ1-2 | few | TRBV2 | CAIWGRGGYTF | TGTGCCATTTGGGGTAGGGGCGGCTACACCTTC
. | TRBJ2-1 | few | TRBV5-1 | CASSLPSAYNEQFF | TGCGCCAGCAGCTTACCCAGCGCCTACAATGAGCAGTTCTTC
. | TRBJ2-3 | . | TRBV15 | CATRAPSTDTQYF | TGTGCCACCCGAGCGCCTAGCACAGATACGCAGTATTTT
. | TRBJ1-1 | . | TRBV6-5 | CASSYPRGEAFF | TGTGCCAGCAGTTATCCCCGGGGAGAGGCTTTCTTT
. | TRBJ1-2 | . | TRBV10-3 | CAISPNYGYTF | TGTGCCATCAGCCCAAACTATGGCTACACCTTC
. | TRBJ2-3 | few | TRBV5-6 | CASSSGTGVGTQYF | TGTGCCAGCAGCTCAGGGACGGGGGTAGGTACGCAGTATTTT
. | TRBJ1-2 | few | TRBV5-1 | CASSSPGANGYTF | TGCGCCAGCAGCTCCCCAGGGGCGAATGGCTACACCTTC
. | TRBJ2-7 | few | TRBV4-1 | CASSQDSDLTTYEQYF | TGCGCCAGCAGCCAAGATTCGGACTTGACTACCTACGAGCAGTACTTC
. | TRBJ1-4 | few | TRBV5-4 | CASSLERATNEKLFF | TGTGCCAGCAGCTTGGAACGAGCAACTAATGAAAAACTGTTTTTT
TRBD2 | TRBJ2-5 | few | TRBV9 | CASSTGLAGRETQYF | TGTGCCAGCAGCACCGGACTAGCGGGTCGGGAGACCCAGTACTTC
TRBD1 | TRBJ1-2 | . | TRBV30 | CAWARQGINYGYTF | TGTGCCTGGGCCCGACAGGGGATTAACTATGGCTACACCTTC
TRBD2 | TRBJ2-3 | few | TRBV30 | CAWSVKGQWREVTDTQYF | TGTGCCTGGAGTGTAAAGGGTCAATGGCGGGAGGTCACAGATACGCAGTATTTT
TRBD1 | TRBJ1-2 | . | TRBV2 | CASSPRDSDGYTF | TGTGCCAGCAGCCCCCGGGACAGCGATGGCTACACCTTC
TRBD1 | TRBJ2-1 | . | TRBV29-1 | CSVEDQTGGSYNEQFF | TGCAGCGTTGAAGATCAGACAGGGGGCTCCTACAATGAGCAGTTCTTC
TRBD1 | TRBJ2-7 | . | TRBV11-2 | CASRKQGPGEQYF | TGTGCCAGCAGGAAACAGGGGCCGGGAGAGCAGTACTTC
TRBD1 | TRBJ2-5 | few | TRBV10-3 | CAISNTGAETQYF | TGTGCCATCAGTAATACAGGGGCGGAGACCCAGTACTTC